This paragraph covers one TCR beta chain sequence. The record originates from a study of blood T cell repertoires in COVID-19. Whole-study context: The samples span acute and convalescent COVID-19 from the United States, Italy and Spain. T cells, B-cell-depleted T cells, or PBMCs provided the cDNA or gDNA that served as material.

Original data processing: Amplifying reference gene primers gave estimates of nucleated cell counts. Data came from immunoSEQ multiplex PCR; TCRdb stores just in-frame clones and leaves some out. The D gene and trimming were derived from the DNA, and the V and J assignments and clone size from that table. The data contain under 250,000 clones, approximately 80% of them singletons. The CDR3 contains 15 residues. The germline CDR1 and CDR2 sequences are MGHRA and YSYEKL. V lost 0 bases to trimming and J lost 2 bases, with 10 bases between them. The sample comprised peripheral blood. The clonotype was recovered from a man aged 30-40 years who had recovered from COVID-19. V and J are TRBV4-1 and TRBJ1-2, with no clear D. This chain's CDR3 is CASSQEKTGNYGYTF. For the CDR3, the DNA is TGCGCCAGCAGCCAAGAAAAGACTGGGAACTATGGCTACACCTTC.